These T cell receptor beta chains were read from a single sample in a study of shared clonotypes between healthy human individuals. Repertoires were generated with immunoSEQ multiplex PCR, while TCRdb's copy carries only in-frame clones and drops some. The sample yields fewer than 1.8 million clones, 98% seen once. Sequenced material: naive CD4+ T cells sorted from blood. All receptors come from a young man in good health. The CDR3 runs from the conserved cysteine through the conserved F or W. The order of the fields is V gene, D gene, J gene, clone size, CDR3 DNA, CDR3 protein. The D gene is left open where the match is weak. Some rows mark clone size as missing; the rest say once, few, many or name a class of expanded clone.

v_call: TRBV2
d_call: -
j_call: TRBJ1-1
clone_size: -
cdr3_nt: TGTGCCAGCAGTGCGCAGGGGTTGAACACTGAAGCTTTCTTT
cdr3_aa: CASSAQGLNTEAFF

v_call: TRBV19
d_call: -
j_call: TRBJ1-5
clone_size: -
cdr3_nt: TGTGCCAGTAGTATAAGGGGGGGCCTGTCTAGCAATCAGCCCCAGCATTTT
cdr3_aa: CASSIRGGLSSNQPQHF

v_call: TRBV2
d_call: -
j_call: TRBJ1-5
clone_size: -
cdr3_nt: TGTGCCAGCAGTGTTTCGGGCGGACAGCCCCAGCATTTT
cdr3_aa: CASSVSGGQPQHF

v_call: TRBV11-2
d_call: -
j_call: TRBJ2-2
clone_size: -
cdr3_nt: TGTGCCAGCAGCTTAACAGGTCTGAACACCGGGGAGCTGTTTTTT
cdr3_aa: CASSLTGLNTGELFF

v_call: TRBV25-1
d_call: TRBD2
j_call: TRBJ2-6
clone_size: -
cdr3_nt: TGTGCCAGCACCCAGGGAGGGTCTGGGGCCAACGTCCTGACTTTC
cdr3_aa: CASTQGGSGANVLTF

v_call: TRBV28
d_call: TRBD1
j_call: TRBJ2-7
clone_size: -
cdr3_nt: TGTGCCAGCAGTTTAACAGGACAGGGTAAAGAGCAGTACTTC
cdr3_aa: CASSLTGQGKEQYF

v_call: TRBV28
d_call: -
j_call: TRBJ1-3
clone_size: -
cdr3_nt: TGTGCCACCTACGAGGGAGGAAACACCATATATTTT
cdr3_aa: CATYEGGNTIYF

v_call: TRBV28
d_call: -
j_call: TRBJ2-1
clone_size: -
cdr3_nt: TGTGCCAGCAGTTTAGGCGCGGGACGCAATGAGCAGTTCTTC
cdr3_aa: CASSLGAGRNEQFF

v_call: TRBV6-1
d_call: TRBD1
j_call: TRBJ2-5
clone_size: -
cdr3_nt: TGTGCCAGCAGTGAGTTTAGGGACAGGGGGCCTTGGGAGACCCAGTACTTC
cdr3_aa: CASSEFRDRGPWETQYF

v_call: TRBV5-4
d_call: TRBD1
j_call: TRBJ2-3
clone_size: -
cdr3_nt: TGTGCCAGCAGCTTGGGGTCAGGGGGCAGCACAGATACGCAGTATTTT
cdr3_aa: CASSLGSGGSTDTQYF

v_call: TRBV5-6
d_call: -
j_call: TRBJ1-5
clone_size: -
cdr3_nt: TGTGCCAGCAGCTTTGATCCGGGGAATAGCAATCAGCCCCAGCATTTT
cdr3_aa: CASSFDPGNSNQPQHF

v_call: TRBV7-6
d_call: -
j_call: TRBJ1-5
clone_size: -
cdr3_nt: TGTGCCAGCAGCCCTCAGGGGATAAACCAGCCCCAGCATTTT
cdr3_aa: CASSPQGINQPQHF

v_call: TRBV7-8
d_call: -
j_call: TRBJ1-2
clone_size: -
cdr3_nt: TGTGCCAGCAGCCTCAGGGGTAACTATGGCTACACCTTC
cdr3_aa: CASSLRGNYGYTF

v_call: TRBV4-1
d_call: -
j_call: TRBJ2-7
clone_size: few
cdr3_nt: TGCGCCAGCAGGCGGGACGACTACGAGCAGTACTTC
cdr3_aa: CASRRDDYEQYF

v_call: TRBV5-1
d_call: -
j_call: TRBJ1-2
clone_size: -
cdr3_nt: TGCGCCAGCAGCTTGGGTCATTCGGGGATGGATGGTGGCTACACCTTC
cdr3_aa: CASSLGHSGMDGGYTF

v_call: TRBV7-6
d_call: TRBD2
j_call: TRBJ2-1
clone_size: -
cdr3_nt: TGTGCCAGCAGCTTAGGGCTGCGGTCTAGCGGGAGTTACAATGAGCAGTTCTTC
cdr3_aa: CASSLGLRSSGSYNEQFF

v_call: TRBV5-1
d_call: -
j_call: TRBJ2-1
clone_size: -
cdr3_nt: TGCGCCAGCAGCTTACGGACAGACTACAATGAGCAGTTCTTC
cdr3_aa: CASSLRTDYNEQFF

v_call: TRBV29-1
d_call: TRBD2
j_call: TRBJ2-1
clone_size: once
cdr3_nt: TGCAGCGTTTCGGGACTAGCACAGAATGAGCAGTTCTTC
cdr3_aa: CSVSGLAQNEQFF

v_call: TRBV28
d_call: -
j_call: TRBJ1-5
clone_size: -
cdr3_nt: TGTGCCAGCAGTTTGTTTGGGGTCGGCAATCAGCCCCAGCATTTT
cdr3_aa: CASSLFGVGNQPQHF

v_call: TRBV7-9
d_call: -
j_call: TRBJ2-3
clone_size: -
cdr3_nt: TGTGCCAGCAGCTTAGGACGGGAGCCCCTCGGAGATACGCAGTATTTT
cdr3_aa: CASSLGREPLGDTQYF

v_call: TRBV5-4
d_call: -
j_call: TRBJ2-5
clone_size: -
cdr3_nt: TGTGCCAGCAGCTTCCCCGGGGAAAGACAAGAGACCCAGTACTTC
cdr3_aa: CASSFPGERQETQYF

v_call: TRBV9
d_call: TRBD1
j_call: TRBJ2-5
clone_size: -
cdr3_nt: TGTGCCAGCAGCGCGCGGACAGGGGTGGAGACCCAGTACTTC
cdr3_aa: CASSARTGVETQYF

v_call: TRBV5-4
d_call: -
j_call: TRBJ2-2
clone_size: -
cdr3_nt: TGTGCCAGCAGCACCAGAAGTACCGGGGAGCTGTTTTTT
cdr3_aa: CASSTRSTGELFF

v_call: TRBV18
d_call: -
j_call: TRBJ2-3
clone_size: -
cdr3_nt: TGTGCCAGCTCACCGGGAACAGGTAGAGATACGCAGTATTTT
cdr3_aa: CASSPGTGRDTQYF

v_call: TRBV28
d_call: -
j_call: TRBJ1-4
clone_size: -
cdr3_nt: TGTGCCAGCAGTTTAATGCAGGATGAAAAACTGTTTTTT
cdr3_aa: CASSLMQDEKLFF

v_call: TRBV4-1
d_call: -
j_call: TRBJ2-7
clone_size: -
cdr3_nt: TGCGCCAGCAGCCAAGAGGTAGGCAGGGGTAAAGCCGAGCAGTACTTC
cdr3_aa: CASSQEVGRGKAEQYF

v_call: TRBV28
d_call: TRBD1
j_call: TRBJ1-5
clone_size: -
cdr3_nt: TGTGCCAGCAGTCCTGGACAGGGGATAAACAATCAGCCCCAGCATTTT
cdr3_aa: CASSPGQGINNQPQHF

v_call: TRBV5-1
d_call: -
j_call: TRBJ2-5
clone_size: -
cdr3_nt: TGCGCCAGCAGCCCCGCTGGTCCAGGGACCCAGTACTTC
cdr3_aa: CASSPAGPGTQYF

v_call: TRBV5-1
d_call: TRBD2
j_call: TRBJ2-5
clone_size: -
cdr3_nt: TGCGCCAGCAGTGGCCTATGGGGAGGGAGAGAGACCCAGTACTTC
cdr3_aa: CASSGLWGGRETQYF

v_call: TRBV7-2
d_call: -
j_call: TRBJ1-2
clone_size: -
cdr3_nt: TGTGCCAGCAGCTTAGTTGCCCTCCGGGGGGGATCCATTTATGGCTACACCTTC
cdr3_aa: CASSLVALRGGSIYGYTF

v_call: TRBV11-3
d_call: -
j_call: TRBJ2-2
clone_size: -
cdr3_nt: TGTGCCAGCAGGGACACCGGGGAGCTGTTTTTT
cdr3_aa: CASRDTGELFF

v_call: TRBV25-1
d_call: TRBD1
j_call: TRBJ2-7
clone_size: -
cdr3_nt: TGTGCCAGCAGTGCCTCCGGGACAGTCAACGAGCAGTACTTC
cdr3_aa: CASSASGTVNEQYF

v_call: TRBV9
d_call: -
j_call: TRBJ1-5
clone_size: -
cdr3_nt: TGTGCCAGCAGCGTAGGGGTGGCCGGGCAGCCCCAGCATTTT
cdr3_aa: CASSVGVAGQPQHF

v_call: TRBV10-3
d_call: TRBD1
j_call: TRBJ2-1
clone_size: once
cdr3_nt: TGTGCCATCAGCGGACAGGGCGGGAACAATGAGCAGTTCTTC
cdr3_aa: CAISGQGGNNEQFF

v_call: TRBV25-1
d_call: -
j_call: TRBJ1-1
clone_size: -
cdr3_nt: TGTGCCAGCAGTTTTTCCGGGTCCAACACTGAAGCTTTCTTT
cdr3_aa: CASSFSGSNTEAFF

v_call: TRBV19
d_call: -
j_call: TRBJ2-7
clone_size: -
cdr3_nt: TGTGCCAGCGGGACATACTACGAGCAGTACTTC
cdr3_aa: CASGTYYEQYF

v_call: TRBV19
d_call: TRBD1
j_call: TRBJ2-7
clone_size: -
cdr3_nt: TGTGCCAGTAGTATAGGAACAGGGGGATACGAGCAGTACTTC
cdr3_aa: CASSIGTGGYEQYF

v_call: TRBV10-3
d_call: TRBD2
j_call: TRBJ2-7
clone_size: -
cdr3_nt: TGTGCCATCCGTCCGGGAGGGCCTGCCTACGAGCAGTACTTC
cdr3_aa: CAIRPGGPAYEQYF

v_call: TRBV23-1
d_call: -
j_call: TRBJ2-5
clone_size: -
cdr3_nt: TGCGCCAGCAGTCAATGGGCGGGAAGGCAAGAGACCCAGTACTTC
cdr3_aa: CASSQWAGRQETQYF

v_call: TRBV27
d_call: TRBD1
j_call: TRBJ2-1
clone_size: -
cdr3_nt: TGTGCCAGCAGTTTATTATCCCGACAATACACCGGGACAGGGGGCAACAATGAGCAGTTCTTC
cdr3_aa: CASSLLSRQYTGTGGNNEQFF

v_call: TRBV9
d_call: TRBD1
j_call: TRBJ1-3
clone_size: -
cdr3_nt: TGTGCCAGCAGCTCCCGCGGACAGGGGGTTTCTGGAAACACCATATATTTT
cdr3_aa: CASSSRGQGVSGNTIYF

v_call: TRBV15
d_call: TRBD2
j_call: TRBJ2-2
clone_size: -
cdr3_nt: TGTGCCACCAGCAGAGATCCACGGGGGGGTTCCACCGGGGAGCTGTTTTTT
cdr3_aa: CATSRDPRGGSTGELFF

v_call: TRBV4-2
d_call: TRBD1
j_call: TRBJ2-3
clone_size: -
cdr3_nt: TGTGCCAGCAGCCAGTCCAACAGGGGGAGCACAGATACGCAGTATTTT
cdr3_aa: CASSQSNRGSTDTQYF

v_call: TRBV5-1
d_call: -
j_call: TRBJ2-1
clone_size: once
cdr3_nt: TGCGCCAGCAGCGAGGGACGTCCGGCCTACAATGAGCAGTTCTTC
cdr3_aa: CASSEGRPAYNEQFF

v_call: TRBV18
d_call: TRBD2
j_call: TRBJ2-1
clone_size: -
cdr3_nt: TGTGCCAGCTCACCTTTAGCGGGAGGCGCTTCCTACAATGAGCAGTTCTTC
cdr3_aa: CASSPLAGGASYNEQFF

v_call: TRBV6-5
d_call: TRBD1
j_call: TRBJ1-1
clone_size: -
cdr3_nt: TGTGCCGTCAGGGGGGGGAACACTGAAGCTTTCTTT
cdr3_aa: CAVRGGNTEAFF

v_call: TRBV5-4
d_call: -
j_call: TRBJ1-1
clone_size: -
cdr3_nt: TGTGCCAGCACCTTAGAGAGGGGGGGCACTGAAGCTTTCTTT
cdr3_aa: CASTLERGGTEAFF

v_call: TRBV25-1
d_call: -
j_call: TRBJ2-2
clone_size: -
cdr3_nt: TGTGCCAGCAGTGATATCATGGGACCTACGAACACCGGGGAGCTGTTTTTT
cdr3_aa: CASSDIMGPTNTGELFF

v_call: TRBV29-1
d_call: -
j_call: TRBJ2-7
clone_size: -
cdr3_nt: TGCAGCGTTACTACAGTCTACGAGCAGTACTTC
cdr3_aa: CSVTTVYEQYF

v_call: TRBV7-9
d_call: -
j_call: TRBJ2-2
clone_size: -
cdr3_nt: TGTGCCAGCAGCTTAGGAGGCAGGGGCTCCGGGGAGCTGTTTTTT
cdr3_aa: CASSLGGRGSGELFF

v_call: TRBV27
d_call: -
j_call: TRBJ2-7
clone_size: -
cdr3_nt: TGTGCCAGCAGTTCCTACGACAGCAGCGAGCAGTACTTC
cdr3_aa: CASSSYDSSEQYF

v_call: TRBV16
d_call: -
j_call: TRBJ2-2
clone_size: -
cdr3_nt: TGTGCCAGCAGTCTAGTTGGCGGGTCGAACACCGGGGAGCTGTTTTTT
cdr3_aa: CASSLVGGSNTGELFF

v_call: TRBV28
d_call: TRBD1
j_call: TRBJ1-5
clone_size: -
cdr3_nt: TGTGCCGGAAGGACAGGGATACAGCCCCAGCATTTT
cdr3_aa: CAGRTGIQPQHF

v_call: TRBV25-1
d_call: -
j_call: TRBJ2-5
clone_size: -
cdr3_nt: TGTGCCAGCAGTGAATTTTGGGAGACCCAGTACTTC
cdr3_aa: CASSEFWETQYF

v_call: TRBV15
d_call: -
j_call: TRBJ2-3
clone_size: -
cdr3_nt: TGTGCCACCAGCAGAGATACTGTGAGCACAGATACGCAGTATTTT
cdr3_aa: CATSRDTVSTDTQYF

v_call: TRBV11-2
d_call: TRBD2
j_call: TRBJ2-5
clone_size: once
cdr3_nt: TGTGCCAGCAGCTCCTTGAGACTAGCGGGAGGGGTAGAGACCCAGTACTTC
cdr3_aa: CASSSLRLAGGVETQYF

v_call: TRBV7-2
d_call: TRBD2
j_call: TRBJ2-7
clone_size: -
cdr3_nt: TGTGCCAGCAAAATACTAGCGGGTTCTTCCTACGAGCAGTACTTC
cdr3_aa: CASKILAGSSYEQYF

v_call: TRBV5-4
d_call: TRBD2
j_call: TRBJ2-7
clone_size: -
cdr3_nt: TGTGCCAGCAGCCCCGCCGGCGGCGGGAGGGCGGAGTACGAGCAGTACTTC
cdr3_aa: CASSPAGGGRAEYEQYF

v_call: TRBV11-2
d_call: TRBD1
j_call: TRBJ1-2
clone_size: -
cdr3_nt: TGTGCCAGCAGCCACCAGGGGGCTCATGGCTACACCTTC
cdr3_aa: CASSHQGAHGYTF